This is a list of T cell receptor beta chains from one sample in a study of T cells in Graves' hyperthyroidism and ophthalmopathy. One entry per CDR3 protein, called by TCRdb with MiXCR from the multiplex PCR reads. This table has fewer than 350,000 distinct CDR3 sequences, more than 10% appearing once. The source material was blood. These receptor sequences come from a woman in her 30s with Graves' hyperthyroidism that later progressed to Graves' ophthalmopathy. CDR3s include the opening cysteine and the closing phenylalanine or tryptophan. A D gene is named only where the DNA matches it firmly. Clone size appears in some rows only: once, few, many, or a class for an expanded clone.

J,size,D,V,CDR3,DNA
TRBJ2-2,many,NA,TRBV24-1,CATSDTEGSVNTGELFF,TGTGCCACCAGTGATACGGAGGGTAGCGTGAACACCGGGGAGCTGTTTTTT
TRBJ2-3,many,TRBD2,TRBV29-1,CSVPSGRTDTQYF,TGCAGCGTTCCTAGCGGGAGGACAGATACGCAGTATTTT
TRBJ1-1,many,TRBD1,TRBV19,CASSLRGLWTEAFF,TGTGCCAGTAGTCTCAGGGGGCTATGGACTGAAGCTTTCTTT
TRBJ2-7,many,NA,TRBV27,CASSIRRFSYEQYF,TGTGCCAGCAGTATCCGACGCTTTTCCTACGAGCAGTACTTC
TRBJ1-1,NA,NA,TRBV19,CASRLGISEAFF,TGTGCCAGTAGACTCGGGATCTCGGAAGCTTTCTTT
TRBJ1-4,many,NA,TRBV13,CASSLGLRQGPTNEKLFF,TGTGCCAGCAGCTTAGGGTTACGGCAGGGACCAACCAATGAAAAACTGTTTTTT
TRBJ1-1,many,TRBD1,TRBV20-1,CSASTPEQGTKAFF,TGCAGTGCTAGCACCCCCGAACAGGGGACGAAGGCTTTCTTT
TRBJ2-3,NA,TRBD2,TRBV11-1,CASSFSAGVSTDTQYF,TGTGCCAGCAGCTTTTCGGCGGGGGTAAGCACAGATACGCAGTATTTT
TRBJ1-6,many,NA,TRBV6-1,CASRRDGISPLHF,TGTGCCAGCAGAAGGGACGGCATTTCACCCCTCCACTTT
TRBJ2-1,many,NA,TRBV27,CASSLSKGLAYNEQFF,TGTGCCAGCAGTTTATCGAAGGGACTCGCCTACAATGAGCAGTTCTTC
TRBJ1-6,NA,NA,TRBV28,CASSSNFVASSYNSPLHF,TGTGCCAGCAGTTCAAACTTTGTGGCTAGCTCCTATAATTCACCCCTCCACTTT
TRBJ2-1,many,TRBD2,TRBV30,CAWSLGGDEQFF,TGTGCCTGGAGCCTGGGGGGGGATGAGCAGTTCTTC
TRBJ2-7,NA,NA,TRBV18,CASSLRPGSYEQYF,TGTGCCAGCAGCTTACGTCCCGGTTCCTACGAGCAGTACTTC
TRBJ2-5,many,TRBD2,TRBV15,CATSRGEGSAGDAETQYF,TGTGCCACCAGCAGAGGGGAAGGCTCAGCGGGAGACGCAGAGACCCAGTACTTC
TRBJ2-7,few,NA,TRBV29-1,CSVESQGYEQYF,TGCAGCGTTGAAAGTCAGGGGTACGAGCAGTACTTC
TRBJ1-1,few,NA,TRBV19,CASNTGNTEAFF,TGTGCCAGTAACACAGGGAACACTGAAGCTTTCTTT
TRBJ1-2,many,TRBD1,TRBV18,CASSPDRDLNYGYTF,TGTGCCAGCTCACCTGACAGGGACCTTAACTATGGCTACACCTTC
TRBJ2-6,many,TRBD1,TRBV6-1,CASKQGAAGANVLTF,TGTGCCAGCAAACAGGGGGCGGCTGGGGCCAACGTCCTGACTTTC
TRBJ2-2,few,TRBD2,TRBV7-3,CASSSGLAGPTGELFF,TGTGCCAGCAGCTCGGGACTAGCGGGCCCCACCGGGGAGCTGTTTTTT
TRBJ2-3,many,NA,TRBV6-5,CASSYPDTQYF,TGTGCCAGCAGTTACCCTGATACGCAGTATTTT
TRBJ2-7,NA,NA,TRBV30,CAWTRQDSYEQYF,TGTGCCTGGACCAGACAGGACTCCTACGAGCAGTACTTC
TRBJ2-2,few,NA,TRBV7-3,CASSPRGEGGAVF,TGTGCCAGCAGCCCCCGGGGAGAGGGGGGAGCTGTTTTT
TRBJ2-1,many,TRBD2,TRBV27,CASSPTLAGVGNEQFF,TGTGCCAGCAGTCCAACTCTAGCGGGAGTCGGCAATGAGCAGTTCTTC
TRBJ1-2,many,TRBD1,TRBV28,CASRTGQGNYGYTF,TGTGCCAGCAGGACGGGACAGGGGAACTATGGCTACACCTTC
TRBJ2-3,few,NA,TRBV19,CASASTDTQYF,TGTGCCAGTGCTAGCACAGATACGCAGTATTTT
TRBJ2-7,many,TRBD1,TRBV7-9,CASSSQTGGWYEQYF,TGTGCCAGCAGCTCCCAGACAGGGGGCTGGTACGAGCAGTACTTC
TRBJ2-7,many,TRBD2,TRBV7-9,CASSHPWRETDYEQYF,TGTGCCAGCAGCCACCCGTGGCGGGAGACCGACTACGAGCAGTACTTC
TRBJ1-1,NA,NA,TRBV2,CASIPSSGAVMNTEAFF,TGTGCCAGCATCCCCAGTTCGGGGGCTGTCATGAACACTGAAGCTTTCTTT
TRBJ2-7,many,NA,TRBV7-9,CASSAIGAYEQYF,TGTGCCAGCAGCGCGATAGGGGCCTACGAGCAGTACTTC
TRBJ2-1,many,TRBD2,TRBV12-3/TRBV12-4,CASSWTSGPSSYNEQFF,TGTGCCAGCAGCTGGACTAGCGGGCCGAGCTCCTACAATGAGCAGTTCTTC
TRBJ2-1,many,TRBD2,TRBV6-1,CASTGLAAVNEQFF,TGTGCCAGCACGGGACTAGCGGCAGTCAATGAGCAGTTCTTC
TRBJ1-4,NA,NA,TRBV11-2,CASSLGGGGSGKLFF,TGTGCCAGCAGCTTAGGGGGGGGGGGAAGTGGAAAACTGTTTTTT
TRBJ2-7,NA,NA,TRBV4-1,CASSQGSAVNYEQYF,TGCGCCAGCAGCCAAGGGTCGGCAGTTAACTACGAGCAGTACTTC
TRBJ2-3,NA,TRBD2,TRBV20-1,CSAEGLAESTDTQYF,TGCAGTGCTGAAGGACTAGCGGAGAGCACAGATACGCAGTATTTT
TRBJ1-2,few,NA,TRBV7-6,CASSLEYGSGGYTF,TGTGCCAGCAGCTTAGAATATGGGTCCGGTGGCTACACCTTC
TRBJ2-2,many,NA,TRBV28,CASSTQRLRRLNTGELFF,TGTGCCAGCAGTACGCAACGTTTGCGAAGACTCAACACCGGGGAGCTGTTTTTT
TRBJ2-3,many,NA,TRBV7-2,CASSLEFAYTDTQYF,TGTGCCAGCAGCTTAGAATTTGCTTACACAGATACGCAGTATTTT
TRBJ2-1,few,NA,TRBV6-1,CASLRDSSYNEQFF,TGTGCCAGCCTTAGAGACAGTTCCTACAATGAGCAGTTCTTC
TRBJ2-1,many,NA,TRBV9,CASSVETGGEQFF,TGTGCCAGCAGCGTAGAAACGGGCGGTGAGCAGTTCTTC
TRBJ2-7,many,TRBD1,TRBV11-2,CASSRSGTGVYEQYF,TGTGCCAGCAGCCGATCCGGGACAGGGGTGTACGAGCAGTACTTC
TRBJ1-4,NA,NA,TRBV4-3,CASSQWGYEKLFF,TGCGCCAGCAGCCAATGGGGATATGAAAAACTGTTTTTT